Described below is a single T cell receptor (beta chain) sequence and its context. No antigen is known for it. A much larger clone differs from this one at a single base, so this may be a read error. The source of the sample is a study of tumor-infiltrating lymphocytes in primary liver carcinoma. Study-wide context: Lesions, classed as T1-T3 N0M0, spanned roughly 4 to 10 cm across.

Germline loops: CDR1 MNHEY, CDR2 SVGEGT. The CDR3 is made up of 14 amino acids. Losses at the gene ends were 3 bases for V and 0 bases for J; bases not matched to a gene: 2. Reverse transcription of 450 to 500 ng total RNA with a constant-region primer produced TCR beta cDNA. Modified slightly, ARM-PCR produced TCR beta libraries over three nested multiplex PCR rounds. Two initial PCR rounds of about 10 cycles each paired TRBV1-TRBV30 forward primers with a C-beta reverse primer. In TCRdb, the multiplex PCR reads were re-called with MiXCR into one record per CDR3 protein. Here the sample spans about 330,000 distinct CDR3 sequences, roughly two thirds being singletons. Overall study results and limits: Tumor tissue displayed a significantly greater top-250-clone fraction than blood (p = 0.039).

Germline DNA was also extracted, and blood RNA derived from unsorted whole blood. This TCR derives from a man in his forties with primary liver carcinoma and hepatitis B virus infection. Input material: peripheral blood. J is TRBJ2-7 and V is TRBV6-2 or TRBV6-3; 7 bases agree with TRBD2. The CDR3 region is CASSYTSVSYEQYF. The CDR3 DNA reads as TGTGCCAGCAGTTATACTAGCGTCTCCTACGAGCAGTACTTC.